These 29 T cell receptor beta chains originate from one sample sequenced in a study of graft-versus-host responses after intestinal transplantation. Their specific antigens are unknown. Only in-frame clones appear in the TCRdb table, and some are missing; sequencing was by immunoSEQ multiplex PCR. This table holds 70,000 to 100,000 clones, approximately 91% found once. Sequenced material: unstimulated CD4+ T cells sorted from spleen or lymph node cells, taken before intestinal transplant. The receptors come from a human donor who received an intestinal transplant.

The chain carries TRBV19 and TRBJ2-7, with 8 bases lining up with TRBD1. There are 12 residues in the CDR3. V was pared by 3 bases and J by 12 bases, with 7 bases of the junction left unmatched. The germline gives CDR1 LNHDA, CDR2 SQIVND (reference sequence). The CDR3 DNA follows: TGTGCCAGTAGTATTGGGACAGGTTTACCGTACTTC. Translation: CASSIGTGLPYF.

The chain links TRBV5-6 to TRBJ1-1; the D gene is possibly TRBD1 (5 bases). The CDR3 is made up of 13 amino acids. The ends were cut back, 0 bases at V and 3 bases at J, with 6 bases in the middle. Germline loops: CDR1 SGHDT, CDR2 YYEEEE. In nucleotides, the CDR3 is TGTGCCAGCAGCTTGGCGGGGGACACTGAAGCTTTCTTT. Translated, it gives CASSLAGDTEAFF.

The chain carries TRBV5-4 and TRBJ2-1; 10 bases map to TRBD2. The germline CDR1 and CDR2 sequences are SGHNT and YYREEE (reference sequence). Trimming cost V 2 bases and J 8 bases; bases outside gene matches: 10. The CDR3 is 16 residues long. Here the CDR3 reads CASSFFGVAGGHEQFF. The DNA of the CDR3 is TGTGCCAGCAGCTTTTTCGGGGTAGCGGGAGGTCATGAGCAGTTCTTC.

J is TRBJ1-3 and V is TRBV7-9, with TRBD1 matching 7 bases. This CDR3 is built from 15 residues. J gave up 3 bases and V 5 bases, and 7 bases lay outside the gene matches. Germline V lookup: CDR1 SEHNR, CDR2 FQNEAQ (reference sequence). This CDR3 is CASSAPTGSGNTIYF. The CDR3 nucleotides read TGTGCCAGCAGCGCGCCGACAGGGAGTGGAAACACCATATATTTT.

The chain uses TRBV28 and TRBJ1-2, with a tentative D call TRBD1 (6 bases). This CDR3 region has 16 residues. Deletions cut 6 bases from V and 5 bases from J, with 22 bases between. CDR1 is MDHEN, CDR2 SYDVKM, per germline. CDR3 amino acids: CASSRLPSQGAYGYTF. DNA of the CDR3: TGTGCCAGCAGCCGCCTACCCTCACAGGGTGCTTATGGCTACACCTTC.

This chain links TRBV28 with TRBJ2-3; 8 positions agree with TRBD2. CDR1 MDHEN and CDR2 SYDVKM come from the germline V gene. The V gene end was trimmed by 6 bases and the J gene end by 12 bases; junction bases not matched to a gene: 8. The CDR3 spans 12 residues. The CDR3 bases are TGTGCCAGCAGCAGTACCGGGACTAGACAGTATTTT. Its protein product is CASSSTGTRQYF.

The chain recombines TRBV2 with TRBJ1-5, with 7 bases fitting TRBD1. The CDR3 has 15 amino acids. From germline, CDR1 is SNHLY and CDR2 FYNNEI. J lost 1 base, V lost 6 bases, and 6 bases had no gene match. As DNA, the CDR3 is TGTGCCAGCAGCGCCGACAGGGCGAGCAATCAGCCCCAGCATTTT. As protein: CASSADRASNQPQHF. The full variable domain, rest sourced from reference TRBV2 and TRBJ1-5, is EPEVTQTPSHQVTQMGQEVILRCVPISNHLYFYWYRQILGQKVEFLVSFYNNEISEKSEIFDDQFSVERPDGSNFTLKIRSTKLEDSAMYFCASSADRASNQPQHFGDGTRLSIL.

The V gene is TRBV19, the J gene TRBJ1-2; 7 bases line up with TRBD1. Germline V gene sequence: CDR1 LNHDA, CDR2 SQIVND (reference sequence). CDR3 length equals 14 residues. V shed 2 bases and J 2 bases; nucleotides not matched to a gene: 2. This chain's CDR3 is CASSISGQNYGYTF. As DNA, the CDR3 is TGTGCCAGTAGTATATCGGGACAGAACTATGGCTACACCTTC. The variable domain in full, with the rest retrieved from reference TRBV19 and TRBJ1-2, is DGGITQSPKYLFRKEGQNVTLSCEQNLNHDAMYWYRQDPGQGLRLIYYSQIVNDFQKGDIAEGYSVSREKKESFPLTVTSAQKNPTAFYLCASSISGQNYGYTFGSGTRLTVV.

V is TRBV15 and J is TRBJ2-5, with D unresolved. Trimming cost V 0 bases and J 2 bases, with 10 bases left between them. CDR3 length equals 15 residues. Looked up from germline, CDR1 is LNHNV and CDR2 is YYDKDF (reference sequence). The CDR3, as DNA: TGTGCCACCAGCAGAGATCCAGGTCGACAAGAGACCCAGTACTTC. Encoded protein: CATSRDPGRQETQYF.

This chain links TRBV13 with TRBJ1-5, with D maybe TRBD1 (6 bases). Germline lookup yields CDR1 PRHDT and CDR2 FYEKMQ (reference sequence). V lost 5 bases and J lost 3, with 14 bases in between. The CDR3 covers 15 residues. CDR3 nucleotide sequence: TGTGCCAGCAGCCCGCGGGGGGGCCCCAATCAGCCCCAGCATTTT. It is translated as CASSPRGGPNQPQHF.

For the CDR3, the DNA is TGCAGTGCAGAGAACAGGGAGACCCAGTACTTC. Translated: CSAENRETQYF. This sequence joins TRBV20-1 and TRBJ2-5; D might be TRBD1 (5 bases). CDR1 DFQATT and CDR2 SNEGSKA come from the germline V gene (reference sequence). The CDR3 has 11 residues. V lost 6 bases and J 5 bases, leaving 10 bases between the germline ends.

The gene calls are TRBV5-4 and TRBJ2-3; TRBD2 might be the D (6 bases). Germline lookup yields CDR1 SGHNT and CDR2 YYREEE (reference sequence). V shed 1 base and J shed 3 bases, with 6 bases lying between them. This CDR3 region has 13 residues. For the CDR3, the DNA is TGTGCCAGCAGCTTGCGGGAGACAGATACGCAGTATTTT. This translates into CASSLRETDTQYF.

The J gene is TRBJ2-3, the V gene TRBV27, with 8 bases fitting TRBD2. The CDR3 is made up of 16 amino acids. From germline, CDR1 is MNHEY and CDR2 SMNVEV (reference sequence). With 7 bases clipped from V and 0 bases from J, the junction kept 9 bases outside the gene matches. CDR3 coding DNA: TGTGCCAGCATCGCCAGCGGGGGTCTCAGCACAGATACGCAGTATTTT. It is translated as CASIASGGLSTDTQYF.

The chain combines TRBV29-1 with TRBJ1-2; D uncertain. The CDR3 spans 12 residues. Trimming took off 4 bases at V and 4 bases at J, with 10 bases between the two ends. Germline V gene lookup returns CDR1 SQVTM and CDR2 ANQGSEA. The CDR3 sequence: CSVVSRSYGYTF. DNA for the CDR3: TGCAGCGTTGTCTCGAGGTCCTATGGCTACACCTTC.

The rearrangement joins TRBV19 to TRBJ1-2, with a tentative D call TRBD1 (5 bases). The V gene lost 5 bases and the J gene lost 8 bases, with 12 bases spanning the gap. This CDR3 contains 12 residues. Germline V gene sequence: CDR1 LNHDA, CDR2 SQIVND (reference sequence). CDR3 sequence: CASSPGVEGYTF. The CDR3 DNA follows: TGTGCCAGTAGTCCGGGGGTAGAGGGCTACACCTTC. The variable domain in full, with the rest retrieved from reference TRBV19 and TRBJ1-2, is DGGITQSPKYLFRKEGQNVTLSCEQNLNHDAMYWYRQDPGQGLRLIYYSQIVNDFQKGDIAEGYSVSREKKESFPLTVTSAQKNPTAFYLCASSPGVEGYTFGSGTRLTVV.

The J gene is TRBJ2-3, the V gene TRBV2, with D hard to call. CDR3 length equals 13 residues. The ends were cut back, 6 bases at V and 6 bases at J, with 13 bases in the middle. CDR1 is SNHLY and CDR2 is FYNNEI in the germline V gene. The CDR3 DNA follows: TGTGCCAGCAGCGCCTTGAGGTCTGATACGCAGTATTTT. Protein: CASSALRSDTQYF. Full variable domain (remainder filled in from reference TRBV2 and TRBJ2-3): EPEVTQTPSHQVTQMGQEVILRCVPISNHLYFYWYRQILGQKVEFLVSFYNNEISEKSEIFDDQFSVERPDGSNFTLKIRSTKLEDSAMYFCASSALRSDTQYFGPGTRLTVL.

This clone appeared once. The chain has TRBV7-9 and TRBJ1-4; D remains ambiguous. With 4 bases removed from V and 1 base from J, the gap between germline ends came to 7 bases. The CDR3 is 14 amino acids. Germline CDR1 reads SEHNR; CDR2 reads FQNEAQ (reference sequence). The CDR3 DNA reads as TGTGCCAGCAGCTACAGCGGAACTAATGAAAAACTGTTTTTT. It specifies CASSYSGTNEKLFF.

The chain combines TRBV2 with TRBJ1-5, with D uncertain. V lost 7 bases and J 9 bases, leaving 10 bases between the germline ends. This CDR3 spans 11 amino acids. CDR1 and CDR2 from the germline V gene are SNHLY and FYNNEI. CDR3 residues: CASTDSGPQHF. The CDR3 nucleotides read TGTGCCAGCACCGACTCGGGGCCCCAGCATTTT.

This clone was observed once. The rearrangement joins TRBV2 to TRBJ2-1; 9 positions agree with TRBD2. After removal of 6 bases from V and 2 bases from J, the junction contained 11 bases not matched to a gene. The CDR3 loop spans 17 amino acids. CDR1 is SNHLY and CDR2 is FYNNEI in the germline V gene. The CDR3 loop reads CASSSPGAGGAYNEQFF. In nucleotides, the CDR3 is TGTGCCAGCAGCTCACCGGGAGCGGGAGGAGCCTACAATGAGCAGTTCTTC.

This clone was detected a few times. The sample has other DNA sequences that encode this CDR3 too. The DNA of the CDR3 is TGTGCCAGTAGTCCAGGGGGCTCTGGATATGGCTACACCTTC. Translating gives CASSPGGSGYGYTF. The chain carries TRBV19 and TRBJ1-2; 8 nucleotides match TRBD1. J gave up 5 bases and V 5 bases, and 7 bases lay outside the gene matches. Per the germline V gene, CDR1 is LNHDA and CDR2 is SQIVND (reference sequence). The CDR3 has 14 amino acids.

The chain carries TRBV5-5 and TRBJ2-3, with 7 bases identical to TRBD1. Germline assignment: CDR1 SGHKS and CDR2 YYEKEE (reference sequence). The trim removed 2 bases at V and 6 bases at J, leaving 3 bases unmatched. The CDR3 contains 13 residues. This CDR3 reads CASSLQGMDTQYF. DNA for the CDR3: TGTGCCAGCAGCTTACAGGGGATGGATACGCAGTATTTT. The whole variable domain, remainder taken from reference TRBV5-5 and TRBJ2-3, is DAGVTQSPTHLIKTRGQQVTLRCSPISGHKSVSWYQQVLGQGPQFIFQYYEKEERGRGNFPDRFSARQFPNYSSELNVNALLLGDSALYLCASSLQGMDTQYFGPGTRLTVL.

The chain couples TRBV7-9 to TRBJ2-3; TRBD1 matches 7 bases. Germline V CDR1 and CDR2: SEHNR, FQNEAQ (reference sequence). The J segment lost 3 bases and the V segment lost 8 bases, leaving 8 bases of the junction unmatched. This CDR3 is built from 14 residues. The CDR3 sequence is CASGQGVGTDTQYF. The CDR3 region has the DNA TGTGCCAGCGGGCAGGGGGTGGGGACAGATACGCAGTATTTT.

The chain combines TRBV4-1 with TRBJ2-7; TRBD2 aligns across 10 bases. V was pared by 0 bases and J by 2 bases, with 10 bases of the junction left unmatched. Germline CDR1 and CDR2: MGHRA and YSYEKL. The length of the CDR3 is 18 residues. The CDR3 here is CASSQDLPSGSWPYEQYF. CDR3 coding DNA: TGCGCCAGCAGCCAAGACCTTCCTAGCGGGAGTTGGCCCTACGAGCAGTACTTC.

The gene calls are TRBV27 and TRBJ2-1; D is unresolved. CDR1 is MNHEY and CDR2 is SMNVEV in the germline V gene (reference sequence). V lost 1 base and J 6 bases, leaving 13 bases between the germline ends. This CDR3 is built from 15 residues. DNA for the CDR3: TGTGCCAGCAGTTTATTGGCCCGGGTCCCCAATGAGCAGTTCTTC. The encoded protein is CASSLLARVPNEQFF.

This chain links TRBV6-5 with TRBJ2-5; D gene ambiguous. Germline V gene data show CDR1 as MNHEY and CDR2 as SVGAGI. V gave up 6 bases and J gave up 4 bases, with 9 bases separating them. The CDR3 extends over 12 amino acids. The CDR3 nucleotides read TGTGCCAGCAGAGAGAAGAGAGAGACCCAGTACTTC. Translating it yields CASREKRETQYF.

The chain combines TRBV28 with TRBJ1-5, with a tentative D call TRBD1 (5 bases). With 4 bases removed from V and 0 bases from J, the gap between germline ends came to 13 bases. Per the germline V gene, CDR1 is MDHEN and CDR2 is SYDVKM. The CDR3 sequence is 16 residues long. This CDR3 is CASSWWGGNSNQPQHF. The CDR3 DNA reads TGTGCCAGCAGTTGGTGGGGGGGTAATAGCAATCAGCCCCAGCATTTT.

The chain uses TRBV11-2 and TRBJ2-7; 13 bases are a match to TRBD2. Germline loops: CDR1 SGHAT, CDR2 FQNNGV. After removal of 5 bases from V and 3 bases from J, the junction contained 4 bases not matched to a gene. The CDR3 loop spans 15 amino acids. The CDR3 sequence is CASSPGTSGDYEQYF. The CDR3 nucleotides read TGTGCCAGCAGCCCAGGGACTAGCGGGGACTACGAGCAGTACTTC.

The rearrangement links TRBV19 to TRBJ1-5; D unclear. The CDR3 loop spans 14 amino acids. Germline V gene sequence: CDR1 LNHDA, CDR2 SQIVND (reference sequence). The V and J ends lost 5 bases and 0 bases respectively, with 8 bases between them. The CDR3 nucleotides read TGTGCCAGTAGTCTACAGAATAGCAATCAGCCCCAGCATTTT. Translating it yields CASSLQNSNQPQHF.

V usage is TRBV5-6 and J usage is TRBJ2-1; D gene unclear. Per the germline V gene, CDR1 is SGHDT and CDR2 is YYEEEE. Trimming took 3 bases from V and 12 from J, leaving 13 bases between them. This CDR3 has 12 residues. The CDR3 DNA reads TGTGCCAGCAGCTCCCATCTCATGCGGCAGTTCTTC. Its translation is CASSSHLMRQFF. The full variable domain, in which reference TRBV5-6 and TRBJ2-1 provide the parts outside the CDR3, is DAGVTQSPTHLIKTRGQQVTLRCSPKSGHDTVSWYQQALGQGPQFIFQYYEEEERQRGNFPDRFSGHQFPNYSSELNVNALLLGDSALYLCASSSHLMRQFFGPGTRLTVL.